This T cell receptor (beta chain) was captured by sequencing in a study of cytomegalovirus exposure and HLA in healthy donors. Overall study findings and caveats: Earlier results showed most TCR beta V segments being productive about 87% or about 30% of the time. It was shown in a later analysis that HLA-associated TCR beta chains were more clonally expanded than other, equally common chains. Among CMV-associated TCR beta chains, most appeared HLA-restricted in a later analysis.

Notes on this clone: Its matching antigen is unknown.

V gave up 0 bases and J gave up 0 bases, with 7 bases separating them. Germline lookup yields CDR1 SNHLY and CDR2 FYNNEI. The CDR3 spans 15 residues. The PCR ran on 60 Vbeta and 13 Jbeta primers. Sequencing was performed with immunoSEQ multiplex PCR; in TCRdb, only in-frame clones are kept and a portion is missing. The sample shows just under 150,000 clones, roughly 76% of them seen only once. Sequences were obtained from PBMCs. V usage is TRBV2 and J usage is TRBJ2-3; possible D gene TRBD1, 5 bases. This sequence was found in a woman in her 30s in good health and CMV-seronegative. CDR3 nucleotides: TGTGCCAGCAGTGAAGCGGGGCGAAGCACAGATACGCAGTATTTT. Translating it yields CASSEAGRSTDTQYF.